One and the same sample provided the 22 T cell receptor beta chains below, sequenced in a study of early T cells in non-severe SARS-CoV-2 infection (dated by TCRdb to the early 2020s). The library was made by 5' RACE. This sample was sequenced with a NextSeq 500. The raw public reads went through TCRdb reprocessing: fastp at Q25, MiXCR clone calling, in-frame beta chains kept. Rows merge per CDR3 protein into single entries with the most common DNA and genes. Across this sample there are 35,000 to 50,000 distinct CDR3 sequences, with around 6% seen only once. 9.5% to 15% of the sample lies in the top ten. The source material was whole blood. Every receptor here comes from an adult who was a healthcare worker with PCR-confirmed SARS-CoV-2 infection or an uninfected control (not recorded which).

The chain recombines TRBV10-2 with TRBJ2-7; 8 bases match TRBD2. Trimming removed 6 bases from V and 2 bases from J; junction bases left unmatched: 12. Germline lookup yields CDR1 WSHSY and CDR2 SAAADI. The CDR3 totals 16 residues. CDR3 DNA sequence: TGCGCCAGCAGGGGGAACACCGGGACTAGGGCCTACGAGCAGTACTTC. Translated: CASRGNTGTRAYEQYF.

This clonotype was found many times. The chain employs TRBV20-1 and TRBJ2-7, with 11 bases lining up with TRBD2. The CDR3 is made up of 14 amino acids. The trim removed 6 bases at V and 0 bases at J, leaving 4 bases unmatched. CDR1 is DFQATT, CDR2 SNEGSKA, per germline (reference sequence). CDR3 DNA: TGCAGTGCAACAGGGACTAGCGGCTCCTACGAGCAGTACTTC. Protein: CSATGTSGSYEQYF.

The rearrangement links TRBV27 to TRBJ1-4; 7 bases line up with TRBD1. The CDR3 totals 14 residues. V lost 6 bases, J lost 8 bases, and 9 bases stayed unmatched. Per the germline V gene, CDR1 is MNHEY and CDR2 is SMNVEV (reference sequence). This CDR3 is CASSTTGIGEKLFF. CDR3 DNA sequence: TGTGCCAGCAGCACGACAGGGATCGGCGAAAAACTGTTTTTT.

The table lists this clonotype with many counts. This rearrangement joins TRBV27 to TRBJ1-5, with 10 bases matching TRBD1. V trimming: 3 bases; J trimming: 11 bases; junction bases outside the gene matches: 13. Germline CDR1 MNHEY, CDR2 SMNVEV (reference sequence). The CDR3 has 16 residues. The CDR3 protein is CASSFNGQGGIRAQHF. CDR3 DNA: TGTGCCAGCAGTTTTAATGGACAGGGGGGAATCAGGGCCCAGCATTTT.

In its sample, this clonotype was seen many times. The chain links TRBV12-3 or TRBV12-4 to TRBJ1-2; 8 positions agree with TRBD1. Trimming removed 5 bases from V and 8 bases from J; junction bases left unmatched: 13. This CDR3 spans 15 amino acids. The CDR3 loop is CASSPNSGGAGGYTF. CDR3 in DNA: TGTGCCAGCAGTCCCAATTCAGGGGGCGCAGGGGGCTACACCTTC.

This clonotype was recorded a few times. This rearrangement joins TRBV7-2 to TRBJ1-6; TRBD1 is a possible D gene (5 bases). The CDR3 covers 15 residues. Germline V CDR1 and CDR2: SGHTA, FQGNSA. Trimming took 5 bases from V and 7 from J, leaving 15 bases between them. The DNA for the CDR3 is TGTGCCAGCAGCACGGACCCTGGGGCGAATTCACCCCTCCACTTT. Protein: CASSTDPGANSPLHF.

In this sample, this clonotype turned up many times. The chain is built from TRBV5-1 and TRBJ2-1; 9 bases align to TRBD1. The V gene's germline CDR1 is SGHRS and CDR2 YFSETQ. This CDR3 region has 12 residues. V lost 4 bases to trimming and J lost 8 bases; unmatched junction nucleotides: 1. CDR3 sequence: CASSRDRDEQFF. The CDR3 nucleotides read TGCGCCAGCAGCAGGGACAGGGATGAGCAGTTCTTC.

This clonotype was seen many times. The CDR3 DNA reads as TGCAGTGCTATCCCCATTGAAAACTCCTACGAGCAGTACTTC. Residues: CSAIPIENSYEQYF. This chain links TRBV20-1 with TRBJ2-7; D remains ambiguous. This CDR3 contains 14 residues. Germline V gene sequence: CDR1 DFQATT, CDR2 SNEGSKA (reference sequence). The V gene lost 4 bases and the J gene lost 0 bases, with 13 bases spanning the gap.

This clonotype was seen at least ten times. This sequence joins TRBV20-1 and TRBJ1-4; D not certain. CDR1 and CDR2 from the germline V gene are DFQATT and SNEGSKA (reference sequence). There are 13 residues in the CDR3. The CDR3 sequence: CRARSVDVEKLFF. The DNA of the CDR3 is TGCAGGGCCCGGTCGGTCGATGTAGAAAAACTGTTTTTT.

J is TRBJ2-2 and V is TRBV12-3 or TRBV12-4; the D call may be TRBD1 or TRBD2 (5 bases each). The V end lost 7 bases, the J end lost 4 bases, and 10 bases lay between the germline ends. The CDR3 sequence is 13 residues long. The CDR3 sequence is CASTGTATGELFF. The CDR3 region has the DNA TGTGCCAGCACCGGGACGGCCACCGGGGAGCTGTTTTTT.

The table lists this clonotype with many counts. V is TRBV24-1 and J is TRBJ2-1, with 8 positions matching TRBD2. V lost 6 bases to trimming and J lost 6 bases; unmatched junction nucleotides: 3. The germline V gene has CDR1 KGHDR and CDR2 SFDVKD. The CDR3 spans 13 residues. The CDR3 nucleotides read TGTGCCACCAGTCGGGCGGGGGGCAATGAGCAGTTCTTC. Its protein is CATSRAGGNEQFF.

In this sample, this clonotype turned up many times. The chain joins TRBV27 to TRBJ1-1; no definite D call. The CDR3 sequence is 9 residues long. In germline, CDR1 is MNHEY, CDR2 SMNVEV (reference sequence). V was cut by 8 bases and J by 8 bases, with 6 bases left in between. For the CDR3, the DNA is TGTGCCAGCCGGTTGGAAGCTTTCTTT. It specifies CASRLEAFF.

The rearrangement links TRBV7-2 to TRBJ1-1, with D possibly TRBD1 on 6 matching bases. The CDR3 extends over 14 amino acids. Per the germline V gene, CDR1 is SGHTA and CDR2 is FQGNSA. Trimming shortened V by 5 bases and J by 4 bases, and 14 bases separated the two germline ends. The CDR3, as DNA: TGTGCCAGCAGCCCTCAAGCAGGGGTCACTGAAGCTTTCTTT. This codes for CASSPQAGVTEAFF.

This clonotype was observed at least ten times. The CDR3 coding sequence is TGCGCCAGCAGCTTGCTCGACAAAAGCACAGATACGCAGTATTTT. It is translated as CASSLLDKSTDTQYF. J is TRBJ2-3 and V is TRBV5-1; D unresolved. Germline CDR1 SGHRS, CDR2 YFSETQ. The CDR3 has 15 residues. V lost 1 base to trimming and J lost 0 bases, with 9 bases between them. The full variable domain, completed using reference TRBV5-1 and TRBJ2-3, is KAGVTQTPRYLIKTRGQQVTLSCSPISGHRSVSWYQQTPGQGLQFLFEYFSETQRNKGNFPGRFSGRQFSNSRSEMNVSTLELGDSALYLCASSLLDKSTDTQYFGPGTRLTVL.

This clonotype has a count of ten or more. The chain carries TRBV7-2 and TRBJ1-2, with a tentative D call TRBD1 (6 bases). CDR1 is SGHTA, CDR2 FQGNSA, per germline. This CDR3 contains 13 residues. V lost 4 bases, J lost 6 bases, and 12 bases lay in between. Written as DNA, the CDR3 is TGTGCCAGCAGCTCCCACAGGGATCATGGCTACACCTTC. Its protein product is CASSSHRDHGYTF.

This clonotype showed up many times. This chain uses TRBV3-1 with TRBJ1-1; D not resolved. V shed 4 bases and J shed 1 base, with 7 bases lying between them. The CDR3 loop spans 13 amino acids. Per germline, CDR1 LGHDT and CDR2 YNNKEL (reference sequence). The DNA of the CDR3 is TGTGCCAGCAGCCGGAACGGGAACACTGAAGCTTTCTTT. It codes for CASSRNGNTEAFF.

This clonotype was counted between two and nine times. The CDR3 protein is CASSFLANTGELFF. The CDR3 bases are TGTGCCAGCAGCTTTCTCGCGAACACCGGGGAGCTGTTTTTT. V and J are TRBV5-6 and TRBJ2-2; D remains ambiguous. V shed 2 bases and J shed 0 bases, with 5 bases lying between them. Germline CDR1 reads SGHDT; CDR2 reads YYEEEE. This CDR3 spans 14 amino acids.

At least ten counts were recorded for this clonotype. V gene TRBV29-1 combines with J gene TRBJ2-1; D remains unclear. The V and J ends lost 7 bases and 0 bases respectively, with 10 bases between them. Germline V gene sequence: CDR1 SQVTM, CDR2 ANQGSEA. The CDR3 runs to 13 residues. Written as DNA, the CDR3 is TGCAGCGGAACCTCTAGCTCCTACAATGAGCAGTTCTTC. It specifies CSGTSSSYNEQFF.

This clonotype was seen only a few times. The gene calls are TRBV7-7 and TRBJ2-5, with D perhaps TRBD1 or TRBD2 (5 bases each). V was cut by 5 bases and J by 4 bases, with 17 bases left in between. The CDR3 covers 15 residues. CDR1 is SSHAT, CDR2 FNYEAQ, per germline (reference sequence). CDR3 sequence: CASSRSSLGGETQYF. The CDR3 DNA reads TGTGCCAGCAGCCGGAGTTCTCTTGGGGGAGAGACCCAGTACTTC. The whole variable domain, filled in from reference TRBV7-7 and TRBJ2-5, reads GAGVSQSPRYKVTKRGQDVTLRCDPISSHATLYWYQQALGQGPEFLTYFNYEAQPDKSGLPSDRFSAERPEGSISTLTIQRTEQRDSAMYRCASSRSSLGGETQYFGPGTRLLVL.

A word on this clonotype: A much more abundant neighbour one base away suggests this may be a read error. CDR3 region: CASSLDPSIDTQYF. The DNA for the CDR3 is TGTGCCAGCAGCTTGGACCCGAGCATAGATACGCAGTATTTT. The chain has TRBV11-3 and TRBJ2-3, with D uncertain. The CDR3 is 14 residues long. Germline loops: CDR1 SGHNT, CDR2 YENEEA.

The V gene is TRBV10-1, the J gene TRBJ2-5, with D unresolved. Looked up from germline, CDR1 is WNHNN and CDR2 is SYGVQD (reference sequence). V dropped 4 bases and J dropped 2 bases, with 8 bases sitting between them. This CDR3 comprises 13 residues. Written as DNA, the CDR3 is TGCGCCAGCAGTGCGACTGATCAAGAGACCCAGTACTTC. Its translation is CASSATDQETQYF.

This clonotype occurred many times. The chain's CDR3 is CSKTRNTEAFF. The DNA of the CDR3 is TGCAGCAAGACCAGGAACACTGAAGCTTTCTTT. The chain uses TRBV20-1 and TRBJ1-1; D not resolved. Germline CDR1 and CDR2: DFQATT and SNEGSKA (reference sequence). The CDR3 totals 11 residues.